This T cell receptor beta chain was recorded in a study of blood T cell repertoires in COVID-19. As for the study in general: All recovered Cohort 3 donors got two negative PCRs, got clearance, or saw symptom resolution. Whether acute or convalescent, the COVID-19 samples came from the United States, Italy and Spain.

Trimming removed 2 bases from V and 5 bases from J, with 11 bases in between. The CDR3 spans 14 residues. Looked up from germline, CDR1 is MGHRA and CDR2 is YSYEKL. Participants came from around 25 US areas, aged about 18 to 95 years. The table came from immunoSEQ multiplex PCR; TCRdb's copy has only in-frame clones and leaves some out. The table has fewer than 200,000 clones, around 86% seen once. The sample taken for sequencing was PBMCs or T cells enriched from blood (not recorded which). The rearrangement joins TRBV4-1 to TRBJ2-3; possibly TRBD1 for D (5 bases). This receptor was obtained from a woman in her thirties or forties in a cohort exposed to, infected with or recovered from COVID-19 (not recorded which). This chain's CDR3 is CASSQPSRGDTQYF. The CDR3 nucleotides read TGCGCCAGCAGCCAACCCTCAAGGGGAGATACGCAGTATTTT.